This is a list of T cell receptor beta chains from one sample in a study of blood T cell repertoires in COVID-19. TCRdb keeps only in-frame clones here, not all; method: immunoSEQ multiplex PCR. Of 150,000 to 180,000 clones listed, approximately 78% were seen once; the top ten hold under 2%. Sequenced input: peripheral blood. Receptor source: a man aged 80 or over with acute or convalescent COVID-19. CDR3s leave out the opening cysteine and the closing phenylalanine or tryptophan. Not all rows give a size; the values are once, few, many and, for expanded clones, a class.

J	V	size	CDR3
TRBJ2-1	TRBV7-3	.	ASSLTPAGRGNEQF
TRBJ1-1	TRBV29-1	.	SVRDRWEAF
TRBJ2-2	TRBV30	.	AWGTGDAGELF
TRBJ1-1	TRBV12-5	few	ASGLVPSSGAF
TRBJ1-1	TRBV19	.	ASFPGGEGNTEAF
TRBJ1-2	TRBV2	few	ASRDNRAPGYT
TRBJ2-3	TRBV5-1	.	ASSLGLAGYTDTQY
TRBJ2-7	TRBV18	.	ASSPPIGAGDNEQY
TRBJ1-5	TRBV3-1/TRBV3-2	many	ASSPHATGGSQPQH
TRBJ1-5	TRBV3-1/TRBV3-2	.	ASSQEGAPSNQPQH
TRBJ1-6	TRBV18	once	ASSPTDYNSPLH
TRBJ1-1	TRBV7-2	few	ASSLENQGRAEAF
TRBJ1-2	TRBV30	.	AWSPGTPGYT
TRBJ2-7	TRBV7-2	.	ASSSGLDPLEQY
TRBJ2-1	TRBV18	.	ASSPRRSSYNEQF
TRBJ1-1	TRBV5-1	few	ASSLSGRAGGEAF
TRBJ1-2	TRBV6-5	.	ASSYSAGQGIGGYT
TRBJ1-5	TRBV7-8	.	ASSRTDSNQPQH
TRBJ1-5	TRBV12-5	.	ASGSTGIGNQPQH
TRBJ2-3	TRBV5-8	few	ASSLTGQEADTQY
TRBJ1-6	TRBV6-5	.	ASIAYPGSPLH
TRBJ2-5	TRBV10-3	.	AISGSSSGQETQY
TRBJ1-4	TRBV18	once	ASSPRQANEKLF
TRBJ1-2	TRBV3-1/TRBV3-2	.	ASSPTELYGYT
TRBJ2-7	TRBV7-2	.	ASSPARSTYEQY
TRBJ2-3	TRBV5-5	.	ASGAQGASADTQY
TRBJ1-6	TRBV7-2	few	ASSLGTGYNSPLH
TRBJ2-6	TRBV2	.	ASSDWASGANVLT
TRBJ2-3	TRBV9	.	ASSVDQRRTDTQY
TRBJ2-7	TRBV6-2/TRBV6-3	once	ASSFPGTGTYEQY
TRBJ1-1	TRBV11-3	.	ASSPGQVNTEAF
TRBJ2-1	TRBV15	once	ATSTRGEYNEQF
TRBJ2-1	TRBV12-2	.	ASRHTFGNEQF
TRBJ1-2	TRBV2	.	ASSEGQGIYGYT
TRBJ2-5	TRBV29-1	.	SVGRGGSQETQY
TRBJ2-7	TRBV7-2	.	ASSYQTGASSYEQY
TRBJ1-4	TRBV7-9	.	ASSFGQAEGEKLF
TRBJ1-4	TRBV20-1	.	SAKLNEKLF
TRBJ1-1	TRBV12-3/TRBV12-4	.	ASQTDMNTEAF
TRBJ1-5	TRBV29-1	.	SVAQGGGRDQPQH
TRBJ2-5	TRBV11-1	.	ASSSDRGETQY
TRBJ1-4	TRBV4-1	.	ASSPGTGPSEKLF
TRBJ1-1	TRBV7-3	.	ASKLRGGTGTGLAF
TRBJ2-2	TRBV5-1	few	ASSFQGASTGELF
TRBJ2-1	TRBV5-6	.	ASSLARRDRSYNEQF
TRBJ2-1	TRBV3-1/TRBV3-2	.	ASSQDTRGASNEQF
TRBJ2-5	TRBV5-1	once	ASSQGLPQETQY
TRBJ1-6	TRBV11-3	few	ASSLEQGGSSYNSPLH
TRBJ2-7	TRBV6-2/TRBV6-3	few	ASSYSRGHEQY
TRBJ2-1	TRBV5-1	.	ASSLASEVSEQF
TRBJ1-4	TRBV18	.	ASSPRQADEKLF
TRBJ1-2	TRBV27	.	ASSLATGVGGYT
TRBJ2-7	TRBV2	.	ASRGQLGSGSQLSSYEQY
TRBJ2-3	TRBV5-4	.	ASSLKASGNTDTQY